Listed below are T cell receptor beta chains from one sample, sequenced in a study of T cell responses to AZD1222 COVID-19 vaccine. Method: immunoSEQ multiplex PCR; TCRdb's copy keeps in-frame clones and lacks some. The table records fewer than 200,000 clones, 88% of them present only once. The source material was peripheral blood, sampled 28 days after the second AZD1222 dose. These receptors came from an adult who received the AZD1222 COVID-19 vaccine. Each CDR3 is given with its conserved first and last residue. The D gene is left open where the match is weak. Clone size is shown for a subset of rows, as once, few, many or a class of expanded clone.

cdr3_aa cdr3_nt v_call d_call clone_size j_call
CASSPRQGTDTQYF TGTGCCAGCAGCCCACGACAGGGCACAGATACGCAGTATTTT TRBV5-4 - - TRBJ2-3
CVEGRINQPQHF TGTGTCGAGGGACGGATCAATCAGCCCCAGCATTTT TRBV28 - - TRBJ1-5
CASSEFWTLDHGYTF TGTGCCAGCAGTGAATTCTGGACTCTTGACCATGGCTACACCTTC TRBV25-1 - - TRBJ1-2
CASSESGLMNTEAFF TGCGCCAGCAGTGAGTCCGGGCTTATGAACACTGAAGCTTTCTTT TRBV10-2 - few TRBJ1-1
CATAVQAPTDTQYF TGTGCCACCGCGGTCCAGGCACCTACAGATACGCAGTATTTT TRBV19 - - TRBJ2-3
CASSLFGTDQPQHF TGTGCCAGCAGTTTATTTGGGACGGATCAGCCCCAGCATTTT TRBV27 - - TRBJ1-5
CASSDGGGSYEQYF TGTGCCAGCAGCGATGGCGGGGGGTCCTACGAGCAGTACTTC TRBV28 TRBD2 - TRBJ2-7
CASAGQAGLITDTQYF TGTGCCAGCGCGGGACAGGCAGGGTTAATAACAGATACGCAGTATTTT TRBV14 TRBD1 - TRBJ2-3
CASSVTGVTYNEQFF TGTGCCAGCAGTGTAACAGGTGTTACCTACAATGAGCAGTTCTTC TRBV2 - - TRBJ2-1
CASSFLSQGDEKLFF TGTGCCAGCAGTTTCTTGTCGCAGGGAGATGAAAAACTGTTTTTT TRBV28 - few TRBJ1-4
CASSPRESAATNEKLFF TGTGCCAGCTCACCACGGGAGTCGGCAGCAACTAATGAAAAACTGTTTTTT TRBV18 - - TRBJ1-4